This TCR beta chain comes out of a study of T-cell reconstitution after alpha-beta-depleted transplantation in children (dated by TCRdb to about 2016). Some background on the complete study: The study quantitatively tracked T-cell immune reconstitution after TCRalphabeta/CD19-depleted allogeneic hematopoietic cell transplantation in children using TCR repertoire profiling.

Library prep was done by PCR. Sequencer: Illumina HiSeq 2500. To normalize quantification of the TCRbeta repertoire, the TCR libraries were built with molecular barcoding that relied on unique molecular identifiers. Using fastp trimming at Q25 and MiXCR clonotype assembly, TCRdb reanalyzed the public sequencing data and kept in-frame beta chains. Every entry covers one CDR3 protein and lists the most common genes and DNA from its rows. This sample holds roughly 610,000 distinct CDR3 sequences; about 10% were observed only once. Less than 5% of the sample is taken by the ten largest. The trim is 6 bases for V and 5 bases for J, with a gap of 16 bases between the germline ends. As encoded in the germline V gene, CDR1 is SNHLY while CDR2 is FYNNEI. The CDR3 sequence holds 15 residues, the cysteine and phenylalanine included. Here the CDR3 DNA is all that survives: 45 bases in frame from base 1. A few counts support this clonotype. It has no known antigen specificity. Base qualities were left out, and no much larger clone turns up one base away.

The clonotype comes from a human donor who donated a stem cell graft to a child with acute myeloid leukemia. Sample: PBMCs from the stem cell graft donor, taken from the stem cell graft. The chain was built from TRBV2 and TRBJ2-2, with the D gene too uncertain to name. The CDR3 protein: CASSATALGTGELFF. The sequenced DNA is TGTGCCAGCAGCGCCACGGCTTTAGGGACCGGGGAGCTGTTTTTT.